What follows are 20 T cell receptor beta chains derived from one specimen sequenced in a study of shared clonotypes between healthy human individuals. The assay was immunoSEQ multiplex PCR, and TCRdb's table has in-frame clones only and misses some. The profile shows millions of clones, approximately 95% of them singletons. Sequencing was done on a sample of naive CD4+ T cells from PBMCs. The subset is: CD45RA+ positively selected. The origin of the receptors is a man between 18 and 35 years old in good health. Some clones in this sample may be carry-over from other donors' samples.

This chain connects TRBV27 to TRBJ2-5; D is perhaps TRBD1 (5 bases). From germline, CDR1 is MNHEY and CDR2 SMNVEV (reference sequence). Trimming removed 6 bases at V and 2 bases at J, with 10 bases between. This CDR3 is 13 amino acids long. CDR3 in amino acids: CASSGHIQETQYF. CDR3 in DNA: TGTGCCAGCAGCGGACATATACAAGAGACCCAGTACTTC.

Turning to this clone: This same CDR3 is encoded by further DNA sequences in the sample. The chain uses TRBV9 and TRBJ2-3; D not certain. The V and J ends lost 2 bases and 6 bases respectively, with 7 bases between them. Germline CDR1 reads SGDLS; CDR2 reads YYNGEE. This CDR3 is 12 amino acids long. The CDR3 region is CASSVWGDTQYF. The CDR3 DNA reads TGTGCCAGCAGCGTGTGGGGTGATACGCAGTATTTT. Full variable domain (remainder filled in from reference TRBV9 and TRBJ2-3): DSGVTQTPKHLITATGQRVTLRCSPRSGDLSVYWYQQSLDQGLQFLIQYYNGEERAKGNILERFSAQQFPDLHSELNLSSLELGDSALYFCASSVWGDTQYFGPGTRLTVL.

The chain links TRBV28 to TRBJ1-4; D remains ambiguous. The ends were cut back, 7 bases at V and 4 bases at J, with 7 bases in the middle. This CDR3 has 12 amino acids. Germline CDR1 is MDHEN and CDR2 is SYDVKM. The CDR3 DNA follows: TGTGCCAGCATGCAGATTAATGAAAAACTGTTTTTT. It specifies CASMQINEKLFF.

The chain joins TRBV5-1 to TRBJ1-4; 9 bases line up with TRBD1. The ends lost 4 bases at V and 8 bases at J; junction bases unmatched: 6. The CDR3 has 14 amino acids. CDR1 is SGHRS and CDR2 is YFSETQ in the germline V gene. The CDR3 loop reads CASSKGQGQEKLFF. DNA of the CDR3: TGCGCCAGCAGCAAGGGACAGGGTCAGGAAAAACTGTTTTTT.

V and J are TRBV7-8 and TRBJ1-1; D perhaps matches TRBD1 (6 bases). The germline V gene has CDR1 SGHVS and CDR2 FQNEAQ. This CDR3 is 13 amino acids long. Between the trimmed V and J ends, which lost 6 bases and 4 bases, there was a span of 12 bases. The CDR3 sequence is CASRTSGATEAFF. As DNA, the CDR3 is TGTGCCAGCAGGACCTCAGGGGCCACTGAAGCTTTCTTT.

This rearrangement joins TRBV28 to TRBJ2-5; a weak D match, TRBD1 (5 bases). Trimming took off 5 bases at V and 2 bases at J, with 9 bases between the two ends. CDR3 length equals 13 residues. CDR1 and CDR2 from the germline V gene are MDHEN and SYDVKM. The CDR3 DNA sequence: TGTGCCAGCAGTCCACGGACACAAGAGACCCAGTACTTC. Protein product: CASSPRTQETQYF.

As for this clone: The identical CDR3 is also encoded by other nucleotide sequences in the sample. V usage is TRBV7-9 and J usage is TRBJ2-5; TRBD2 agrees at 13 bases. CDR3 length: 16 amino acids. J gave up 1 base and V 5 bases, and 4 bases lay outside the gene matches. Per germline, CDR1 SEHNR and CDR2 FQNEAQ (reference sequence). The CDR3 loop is CASSPRLAGGQETQYF. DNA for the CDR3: TGTGCCAGCAGCCCGCGACTAGCGGGAGGCCAAGAGACCCAGTACTTC.

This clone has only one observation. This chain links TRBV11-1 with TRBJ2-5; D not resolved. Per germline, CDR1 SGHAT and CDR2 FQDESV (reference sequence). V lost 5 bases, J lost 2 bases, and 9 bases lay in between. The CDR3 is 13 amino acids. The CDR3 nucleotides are TGTGCCAGCAGCCTTATGCTACAAGAGACCCAGTACTTC. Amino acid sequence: CASSLMLQETQYF.

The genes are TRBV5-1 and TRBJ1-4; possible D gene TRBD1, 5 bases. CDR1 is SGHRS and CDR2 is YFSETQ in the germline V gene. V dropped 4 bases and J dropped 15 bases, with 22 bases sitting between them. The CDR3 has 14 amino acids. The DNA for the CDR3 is TGCGCCAGCAGCCTGGGACTTACCAATGAAGGGGTGTTTTTT. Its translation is CASSLGLTNEGVFF.

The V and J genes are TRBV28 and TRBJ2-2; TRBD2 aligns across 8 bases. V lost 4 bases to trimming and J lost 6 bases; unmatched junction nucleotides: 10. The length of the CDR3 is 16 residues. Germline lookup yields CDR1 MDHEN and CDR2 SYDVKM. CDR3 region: CASSSSGLGSPGELFF. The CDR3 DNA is TGTGCCAGCAGTTCCTCGGGACTAGGTTCACCCGGGGAGCTGTTTTTT.

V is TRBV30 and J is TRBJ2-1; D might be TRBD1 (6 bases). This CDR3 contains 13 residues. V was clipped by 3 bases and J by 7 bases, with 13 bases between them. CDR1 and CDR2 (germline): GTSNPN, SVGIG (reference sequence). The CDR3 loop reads CAWSLGQGNEQFF. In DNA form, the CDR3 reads TGTGCCTGGAGCCTGGGCCAGGGGAATGAGCAGTTCTTC.

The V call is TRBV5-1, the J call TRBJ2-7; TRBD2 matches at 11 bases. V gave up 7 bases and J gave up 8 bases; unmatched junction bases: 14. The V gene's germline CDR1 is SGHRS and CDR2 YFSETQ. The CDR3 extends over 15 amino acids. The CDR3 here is CASSRGLADPLKQYF. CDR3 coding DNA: TGCGCCAGCTCGAGGGGACTAGCGGACCCTTTGAAGCAGTACTTC.

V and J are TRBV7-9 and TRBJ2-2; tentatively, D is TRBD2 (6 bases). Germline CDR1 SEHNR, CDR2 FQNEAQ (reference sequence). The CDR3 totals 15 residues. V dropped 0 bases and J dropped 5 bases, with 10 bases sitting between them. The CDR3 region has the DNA TGTGCCAGCAGCTTAGCGGGAGGAATGACCGGGGAGCTGTTTTTT. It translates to CASSLAGGMTGELFF.

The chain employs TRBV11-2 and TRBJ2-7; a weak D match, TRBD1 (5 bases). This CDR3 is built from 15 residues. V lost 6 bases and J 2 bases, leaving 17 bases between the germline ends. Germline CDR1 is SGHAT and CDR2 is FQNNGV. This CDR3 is CASSRVGNRPYEQYF. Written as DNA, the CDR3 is TGTGCCAGCAGTCGGGTGGGAAACAGGCCCTACGAGCAGTACTTC. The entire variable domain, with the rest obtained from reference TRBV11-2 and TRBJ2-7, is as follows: EAGVAQSPRYKIIEKRQSVAFWCNPISGHATLYWYQQILGQGPKLLIQFQNNGVVDDSQLPKDRFSAERLKGVDSTLKIQPAKLEDSAVYLCASSRVGNRPYEQYFGPGTRLTVT.

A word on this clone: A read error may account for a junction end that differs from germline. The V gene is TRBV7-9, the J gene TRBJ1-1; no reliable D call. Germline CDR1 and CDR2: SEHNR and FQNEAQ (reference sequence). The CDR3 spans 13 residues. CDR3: CASSLVQNPEAFF. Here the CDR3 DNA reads TGTGCCAGCAGCTTAGTACAGAACCCTGAAGCTTTCTTT.

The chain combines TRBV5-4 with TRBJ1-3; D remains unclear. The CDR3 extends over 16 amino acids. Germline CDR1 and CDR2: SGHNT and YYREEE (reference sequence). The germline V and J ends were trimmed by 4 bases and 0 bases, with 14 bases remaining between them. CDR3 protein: CASSPWESNSGNTIYF. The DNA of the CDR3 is TGTGCCAGCAGCCCCTGGGAGAGCAACTCTGGAAACACCATATATTTT.

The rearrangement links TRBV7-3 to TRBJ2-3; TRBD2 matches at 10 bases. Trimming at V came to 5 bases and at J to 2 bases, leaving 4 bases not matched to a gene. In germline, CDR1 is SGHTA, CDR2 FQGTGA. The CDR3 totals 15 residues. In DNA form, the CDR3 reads TGTGCCAGCAGCCCTAGCGGGGGCCCCACAGATACGCAGTATTTT. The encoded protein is CASSPSGGPTDTQYF. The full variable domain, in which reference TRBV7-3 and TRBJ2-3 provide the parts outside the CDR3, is GAGVSQTPSNKVTEKGKYVELRCDPISGHTALYWYRQSLGQGPEFLIYFQGTGAADDSGLPNDRFFAVRPEGSVSTLKIQRTERGDSAVYLCASSPSGGPTDTQYFGPGTRLTVL.

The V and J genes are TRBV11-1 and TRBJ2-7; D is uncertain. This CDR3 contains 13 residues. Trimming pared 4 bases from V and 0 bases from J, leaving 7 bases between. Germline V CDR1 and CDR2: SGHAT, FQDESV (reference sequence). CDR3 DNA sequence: TGTGCCAGCAGCTCCCTGGTCTCCTACGAGCAGTACTTC. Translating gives CASSSLVSYEQYF. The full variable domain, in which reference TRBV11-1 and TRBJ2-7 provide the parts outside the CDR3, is EAEVAQSPRYKITEKSQAVAFWCDPISGHATLYWYRQILGQGPELLVQFQDESVVDDSQLPKDRFSAERLKGVDSTLKIQPAELGDSAMYLCASSSLVSYEQYFGPGTRLTVT.

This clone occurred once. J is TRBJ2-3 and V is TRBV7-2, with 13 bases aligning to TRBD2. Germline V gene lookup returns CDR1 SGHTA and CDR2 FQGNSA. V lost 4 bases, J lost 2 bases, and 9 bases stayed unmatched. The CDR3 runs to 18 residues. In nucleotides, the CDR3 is TGTGCCAGCAGCTCCCCACTGGGACTAGCGGGACTCACAGATACGCAGTATTTT. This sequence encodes CASSSPLGLAGLTDTQYF.

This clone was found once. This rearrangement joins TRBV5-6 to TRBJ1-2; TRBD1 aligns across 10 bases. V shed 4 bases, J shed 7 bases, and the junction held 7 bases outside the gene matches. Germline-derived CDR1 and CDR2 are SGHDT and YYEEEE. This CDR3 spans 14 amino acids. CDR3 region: CASSGDRGLSGYTF. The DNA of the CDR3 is TGTGCCAGCAGCGGAGACAGGGGGCTCAGTGGCTACACCTTC. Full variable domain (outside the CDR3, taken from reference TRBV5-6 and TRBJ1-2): DAGVTQSPTHLIKTRGQQVTLRCSPKSGHDTVSWYQQALGQGPQFIFQYYEEEERQRGNFPDRFSGHQFPNYSSELNVNALLLGDSALYLCASSGDRGLSGYTFGSGTRLTVV.